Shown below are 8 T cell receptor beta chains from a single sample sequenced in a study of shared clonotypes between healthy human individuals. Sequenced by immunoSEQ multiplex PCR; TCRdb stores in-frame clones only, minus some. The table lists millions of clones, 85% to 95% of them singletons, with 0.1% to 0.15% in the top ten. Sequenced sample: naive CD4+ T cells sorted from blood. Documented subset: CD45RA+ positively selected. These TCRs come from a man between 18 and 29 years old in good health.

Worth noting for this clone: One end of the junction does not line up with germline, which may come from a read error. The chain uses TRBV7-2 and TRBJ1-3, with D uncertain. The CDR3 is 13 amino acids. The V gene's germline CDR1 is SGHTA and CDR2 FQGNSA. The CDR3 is CASSPREGTTIYF. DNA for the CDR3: TGTGCCAGCAGCCCCCGAGAAGGAACCACCATATATTTT.

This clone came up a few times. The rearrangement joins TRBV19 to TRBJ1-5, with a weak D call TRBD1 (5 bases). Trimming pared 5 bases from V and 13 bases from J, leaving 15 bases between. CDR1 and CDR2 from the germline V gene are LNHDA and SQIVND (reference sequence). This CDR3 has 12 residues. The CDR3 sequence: CASSPSRGSQHF. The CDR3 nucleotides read TGTGCCAGTAGTCCCTCGAGGGGATCACAGCATTTT. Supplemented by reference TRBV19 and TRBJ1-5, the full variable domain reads DGGITQSPKYLFRKEGQNVTLSCEQNLNHDAMYWYRQDPGQGLRLIYYSQIVNDFQKGDIAEGYSVSREKKESFPLTVTSAQKNPTAFYLCASSPSRGSQHFGDGTRLSIL.

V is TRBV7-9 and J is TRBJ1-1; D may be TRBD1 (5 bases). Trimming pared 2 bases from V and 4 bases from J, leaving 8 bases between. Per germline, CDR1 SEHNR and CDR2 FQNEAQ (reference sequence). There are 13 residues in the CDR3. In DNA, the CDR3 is TGTGCCAGCAGCTTAATGGGGCCCACTGAAGCTTTCTTT. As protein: CASSLMGPTEAFF.

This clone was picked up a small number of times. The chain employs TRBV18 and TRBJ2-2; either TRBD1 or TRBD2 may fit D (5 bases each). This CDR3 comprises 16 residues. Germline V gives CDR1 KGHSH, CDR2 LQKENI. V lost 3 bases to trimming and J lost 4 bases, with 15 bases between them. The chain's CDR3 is CASSPGTASLTGELFF. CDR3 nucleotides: TGTGCCAGCTCACCTGGGACCGCTAGCCTCACCGGGGAGCTGTTTTTT.

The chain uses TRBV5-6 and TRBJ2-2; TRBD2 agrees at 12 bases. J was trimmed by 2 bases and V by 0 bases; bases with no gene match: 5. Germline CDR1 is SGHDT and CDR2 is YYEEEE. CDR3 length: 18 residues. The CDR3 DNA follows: TGTGCCAGCAGCTTGGTGGCTAGCGGGAGGGTAAACACCGGGGAGCTGTTTTTT. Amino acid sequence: CASSLVASGRVNTGELFF.

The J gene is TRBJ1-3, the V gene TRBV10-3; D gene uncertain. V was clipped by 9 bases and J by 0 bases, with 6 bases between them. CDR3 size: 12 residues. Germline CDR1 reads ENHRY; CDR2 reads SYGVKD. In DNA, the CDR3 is TGTGCCATGATGGCCTCTGGAAACACCATATATTTT. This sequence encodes CAMMASGNTIYF.

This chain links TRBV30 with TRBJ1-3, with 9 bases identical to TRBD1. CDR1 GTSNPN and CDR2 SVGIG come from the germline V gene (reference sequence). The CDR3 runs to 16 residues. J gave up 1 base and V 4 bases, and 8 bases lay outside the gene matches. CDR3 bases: TGTGCCTGGACTTCTCCGGGACAGGGTTCTGGAAACACCATATATTTT. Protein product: CAWTSPGQGSGNTIYF.

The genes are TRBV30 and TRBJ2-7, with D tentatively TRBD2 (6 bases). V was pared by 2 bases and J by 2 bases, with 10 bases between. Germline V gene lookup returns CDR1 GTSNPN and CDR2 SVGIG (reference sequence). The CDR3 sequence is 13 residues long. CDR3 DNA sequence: TGTGCCTGGAGTCGGGAGTCTCCCTACGAGCAGTACTTC. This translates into CAWSRESPYEQYF.